The 5 T cell receptor beta chains below were found in one sample sequenced in a study of T cells in Graves' hyperthyroidism and ophthalmopathy. RNA transcripts yielded amplified TCR beta CDR3 regions. TCR CDR3 regions were first amplified by RT-PCR with HTBI primers. TCRdb reprocessed the multiplex PCR reads via MiXCR and lists one record per CDR3 protein. The sample consists of approximately 210,000 distinct CDR3 sequences, under 20% of them appearing once. The sample taken for sequencing was blood. These receptors all come from a man in his fifties with Graves' hyperthyroidism.

This clonotype was picked up many times. The chain has TRBV20-1 and TRBJ1-2, with 12 bases aligning to TRBD1. The CDR3 runs to 19 residues. CDR1 is DFQATT, CDR2 SNEGSKA, per germline (reference sequence). With V trimmed by 0 bases and J by 4 bases, 15 bases remained unmatched. DNA for the CDR3: TGCAGTGCTAGAGATGCCTTCGGGACAGGGGGCGCAGGGGTCTATGGCTACACCTTC. Translation: CSARDAFGTGGAGVYGYTF.

The chain employs TRBV11-2 and TRBJ2-6, with D maybe TRBD1 (6 bases). The germline CDR1 and CDR2 sequences are SGHAT and FQNNGV. The CDR3 is made up of 20 amino acids. V shed 1 base and J shed 0 bases, with 19 bases lying between them. The DNA of the CDR3 is TGTGCCAGCAGCTTAGGTTACACAGGGAGATTGGGCTCTGGGGCCAACGTCCTGACTTTC. It codes for CASSLGYTGRLGSGANVLTF. Full variable domain (rest looked up from reference TRBV11-2 and TRBJ2-6): EAGVAQSPRYKIIEKRQSVAFWCNPISGHATLYWYQQILGQGPKLLIQFQNNGVVDDSQLPKDRFSAERLKGVDSTLKIQPAKLEDSAVYLCASSLGYTGRLGSGANVLTFGAGSRLTVL.

The sample holds a few counts of this clonotype. This sequence joins TRBV2 and TRBJ1-1; no reliable D call. The V gene's germline CDR1 is SNHLY and CDR2 FYNNEI. This CDR3 is 15 amino acids long. Trimming cost V 2 bases and J 3 bases, with 13 bases left between them. CDR3 DNA sequence: TGTGCCAGCAGTGAATTCCTGGGCGGATACACTGAAGCTTTCTTT. It specifies CASSEFLGGYTEAFF.

This clonotype was observed a few times. V usage is TRBV2 and J usage is TRBJ2-1; D gene ambiguous. This CDR3 is 14 amino acids long. With 1 base removed from V and 5 bases from J, the gap between germline ends came to 9 bases. Germline V gene lookup returns CDR1 SNHLY and CDR2 FYNNEI. The CDR3 reads CASSEGPPDNEQFF. DNA for the CDR3: TGTGCCAGCAGTGAAGGGCCCCCGGACAATGAGCAGTTCTTC.

The V and J genes are TRBV27 and TRBJ1-1; 7 bases are shared with TRBD1. Germline lookup yields CDR1 MNHEY and CDR2 SMNVEV (reference sequence). The CDR3 runs 15 residues. With 3 bases clipped from V and 5 bases from J, the junction kept 9 bases outside the gene matches. DNA of the CDR3: TGTGCCAGCAGTTTCGATCACAGGGGAGGTACTGAAGCTTTCTTT. Its translation: CASSFDHRGGTEAFF.